The 11 T cell receptor beta chains reported below all come from one sample, sequenced in a study of blood T cell repertoires in COVID-19. Here immunoSEQ multiplex PCR was the method, and the copy in TCRdb shows in-frame clones only, minus some. The data contain roughly 300,000 clones, approximately 84% of them singletons. The sample was PBMCs or T cells enriched from blood (not recorded which). Source of these receptors: a woman in her twenties or thirties who had recovered from COVID-19.

This clone has only one observation. This sequence joins TRBV19 and TRBJ2-1; TRBD2 matches at 8 bases. Trimming cost V 7 bases and J 7 bases; bases outside gene matches: 12. Germline-derived CDR1 and CDR2 are LNHDA and SQIVND (reference sequence). This CDR3 is built from 15 residues. The DNA of the CDR3 is TGTGCCAGTACCTCTTTGGCGGGGGGCACAAATGAGCAGTTCTTC. Encoded protein: CASTSLAGGTNEQFF.

The chain uses TRBV10-2 and TRBJ1-5, with TRBD1 identical over 10 bases. The CDR3 covers 18 residues. V dropped 0 bases and J dropped 2; count of bases not matched to a gene: 7. The germline V gene has CDR1 WSHSY and CDR2 SAAADI. The CDR3 protein is CASSESPGTGVGNQPQHF. In DNA, the CDR3 is TGCGCCAGCAGTGAGTCACCTGGGACAGGGGTTGGCAATCAGCCCCAGCATTTT.

This clone was counted once. The V gene is TRBV6-1, the J gene TRBJ1-5; D gene uncertain. The length of the CDR3 is 15 residues. Germline loops: CDR1 MNHNS, CDR2 SASEGT. V lost 1 base to trimming and J lost 4 bases, with 11 bases between them. CDR3 DNA sequence: TGTGCCAGCAGTGAAGGAGAGGTTGGTAATCAGCCCCAGCATTTT. This sequence encodes CASSEGEVGNQPQHF.

CDR3 sequence reads: CASSPWTGGTEAFF. The CDR3 region has the DNA TGTGCCAGCAGTCCGTGGACAGGGGGGACTGAAGCTTTCTTT. The chain recombines TRBV6-5 with TRBJ1-1, with 10 bases aligning to TRBD1. The germline V gene has CDR1 MNHEY and CDR2 SVGAGI. The CDR3 sequence is 14 residues long. With V trimmed by 5 bases and J by 5 bases, 5 bases remained unmatched.

The V gene is TRBV7-9, the J gene TRBJ1-1, with TRBD1 matching 7 bases. The trim removed 5 bases at V and 6 bases at J, leaving 15 bases unmatched. The germline CDR1 and CDR2 sequences are SEHNR and FQNEAQ (reference sequence). The CDR3 spans 16 residues. For the CDR3, the DNA is TGTGCCAGCAGCCGAGAGAGGGGACAGTGGGGGGCTGAAGCTTTCTTT. Its protein product is CASSRERGQWGAEAFF.

The chain employs TRBV19 and TRBJ2-1; 12 bases fit TRBD2. V was pared by 6 bases and J by 9 bases, with 6 bases of the junction left unmatched. CDR3 length: 14 residues. Germline CDR1 and CDR2: LNHDA and SQIVND (reference sequence). The CDR3 sequence is CASSTSGGRSEQFF. CDR3 nucleotide sequence: TGTGCCAGTAGCACTAGCGGGGGGCGAAGTGAGCAGTTCTTC.

The table lists this clone with a few counts. The V call is TRBV18, the J call TRBJ1-2, with a weak D call TRBD1 (6 bases). CDR3 length: 14 amino acids. CDR1 is KGHSH, CDR2 LQKENI, per germline. V was trimmed by 3 bases and J by 8 bases, leaving 16 bases between them. For the CDR3, the DNA is TGTGCCAGCTCACCCCGGAAGACAGGTGAAGGCTACACCTTC. Its protein product is CASSPRKTGEGYTF.

The chain recombines TRBV27 with TRBJ1-1, with D maybe TRBD1 (5 bases). V lost 3 bases to trimming and J lost 4 bases, with 15 bases between them. Germline CDR1 is MNHEY and CDR2 is SMNVEV (reference sequence). The CDR3 is made up of 15 amino acids. The CDR3, as DNA: TGTGCCAGCAGTTTTGATAACAGGCCGCTCACTGAAGCTTTCTTT. It is translated as CASSFDNRPLTEAFF.

This clone was observed once. The chain uses TRBV6-2 or TRBV6-3 and TRBJ2-7; 8 bases map to TRBD2. This CDR3 region has 15 residues. Per the germline V gene, CDR1 is MNHEY and CDR2 is SVGEGT. With 5 bases clipped from V and 0 bases from J, the junction kept 6 bases outside the gene matches. The CDR3 sequence: CASSPIAGSSYEQYF. CDR3 sequence (DNA): TGTGCCAGCAGTCCCATAGCGGGGAGCTCCTACGAGCAGTACTTC.

The chain has TRBV2 and TRBJ1-1; 8 bases fit TRBD1. This CDR3 is built from 14 residues. Germline CDR1 reads SNHLY; CDR2 reads FYNNEI. V shed 4 bases and J 4 bases; nucleotides not matched to a gene: 5. The DNA for the CDR3 is TGTGCCAGCAGTGGACAGGGGAGAAGCACTGAAGCTTTCTTT. It codes for CASSGQGRSTEAFF. Variable domain in full (rest from reference TRBV2 and TRBJ1-1): EPEVTQTPSHQVTQMGQEVILRCVPISNHLYFYWYRQILGQKVEFLVSFYNNEISEKSEIFDDQFSVERPDGSNFTLKIRSTKLEDSAMYFCASSGQGRSTEAFFGQGTRLTVV.

The V gene is TRBV28, the J gene TRBJ1-5, with 9 bases lining up with TRBD1. The junction had 16 bases not matched to a gene; V was cut back by 6 bases and J by 4 bases. The CDR3 has 18 amino acids. CDR1 is MDHEN, CDR2 SYDVKM, per germline. DNA for the CDR3: TGTGCCAGCAGGGAACTTACCCGTGGACAGGGGAGGAATCAGCCCCAGCATTTT. Its translation is CASRELTRGQGRNQPQHF.